This TCR beta chain was captured in a study of blood T cell repertoires in COVID-19 (dated by TCRdb to 2019 to 2021). About the full investigation: Samples from collaborators originated in the United States, Italy and Spain and spanned both the acute and convalescent phases of COVID-19. The material from the prospective study consisted of cDNA or gDNA derived from T cells, B-cell-depleted T cells, or PBMCs. Subjects who had been exposed to COVID-19, were actively infected with it, or had recovered from it provided the deeply sampled blood TCRbeta repertoires that made up the dataset. A freely available public database, intended as a resource for researchers studying the immune response to SARS-CoV-2, is where the repertoires were released. The samples were drawn from the first 160 participants of the ongoing ImmuneRACE study and from 950 to 1,500 subjects provided by 6 global collaborators. Sample metadata almost always included a de-identified subject ID, COVID-19 status, age in years and sex. Where HLA class I and class II types were available, the types were taken from metadata supplied by the sample provider, not from assay-based typing. The study at large found these results: How much clinical and demographic metadata was included differed by source and by participant, and the metadata was provided uncurated.

TCRbeta CDR3 regions were amplified from genomic DNA using the immunoSEQ Assay, a bias-controlled multiplex PCR. The original pipeline was this. Nucleated cell counts per sample were estimated from amplification of reference gene primers within the assay. Sequence reads were collapsed and filtered to measure the absolute abundance of every unique TCRbeta CDR3 rearrangement. For each sample, productive Simpson clonality was calculated as the square root of Simpson's diversity index over productive rearrangements. TCRdb provides this immuneACCESS table in a form limited to in-frame rearrangements. Some clones are lacking; in checked studies, under half of them reflect an unresolved V gene, and why the rest are absent is not known. V, J and clone size are taken as reported in that table, and D and trimming were inferred from the DNA itself. For this sample the table gives 200,000 to 250,000 clones, of which approximately 90% were detected only once. Together, the top ten hold 15% to 20% of the sample.

One collaborating source in Seattle enrolled patients during active infection and followed them longitudinally through the course of disease. Collaborating institutions collected whole blood in K2EDTA tubes following their own protocols. Collaborator samples were shipped for TCRbeta analysis as frozen whole blood, isolated PBMCs, or DNA extracted from either sample type. Notes on this clone: It has no known antigen specificity. Base qualities are not at hand, and no much larger clone is one base apart.

Sequences KGHSH (CDR1) and LQKENI (CDR2) are obtained from the germline V gene. Deletion took 3 bases off V and 4 bases off J, with a span of 10 bases between the germline ends. From the cysteine up to the phenylalanine, the CDR3 has a length of 13 residues. Left in the record is the CDR3 DNA by itself, 39 bases read in frame from the first base. The rearrangement combines TRBV18 with TRBJ2-7; TRBD1 is possibly the D segment (6 matching bases). The source material was peripheral blood. The TCR sequence derives from a man between 45 and 60 years old with COVID-19, enrolled during active disease. The DNA sequence follows: TGTGCCAGCTCACCTCGGACAGATTACGAGCAGTACTTC. It translates as CASSPRTDYEQYF.